This record looks at one T cell receptor (beta chain) sequence and its context. The table came from immunoSEQ multiplex PCR; TCRdb's copy has only in-frame clones and leaves some out. The sample contains some 47,000 clones, roughly 88% of which appear only once. The sample belongs to a study of blood T cell repertoires in COVID-19. The V and J ends lost 6 bases and 4 bases respectively, with 12 bases between them. This CDR3 comprises 13 residues. The germline gives CDR1 MDHEN, CDR2 SYDVKM. The sample consisted of peripheral blood. This TCR derives from a woman aged 55-70 years with acute or convalescent COVID-19. V usage is TRBV28 and J usage is TRBJ2-5; TRBD1 is a possible D gene (5 bases). The DNA of the CDR3 is TGTGCCAGCAGCCCAGGGAAGGGAGAGACCCAGTACTTC. Translating gives CASSPGKGETQYF. Full variable domain (remainder filled in from reference TRBV28 and TRBJ2-5): DVKVTQSSRYLVKRTGEKVFLECVQDMDHENMFWYRQDPGLGLRLIYFSYDVKMKEKGDIPEGYSVSREKKERFSLILESASTNQTSMYLCASSPGKGETQYFGPGTRLLVL.